These T cell receptor beta chains were read from a single sample in a study of control samples from healthy donors and cancer patients. Generated by immunoSEQ multiplex PCR, the TCRdb table keeps only in-frame clones and is missing some. The sample records about 120,000 clones, about 93% being singletons. Sequencing input: blood. The receptors come from a man aged 25-45 years in good health. Each CDR3 is given with its conserved first and last residue. A D gene is named only where the DNA matches it firmly. Size tells how often a clone was seen (once, few, many) or the class of an expanded clone, and some rows leave it out.

v_call	j_call	d_call	clone_size	cdr3_nt	cdr3_aa
TRBV21-1	TRBJ1-4	-	-	TGTGCCAGCCCTCACGGGGAGTCCGAGGTACAAAGTGTGGAAAAACTGTTTTTT	CASPHGESEVQSVEKLFF
TRBV13	TRBJ1-5	TRBD1	-	TGTGCCAGCACCATAAGGGACAGGCTAGGACAGCCCCAGCATTTT	CASTIRDRLGQPQHF
TRBV4-1	TRBJ2-5	TRBD2	-	TGCGCCAGCAGCCAACTCCAGCCGGCGGGGGTAAAGACCCAGTACTTC	CASSQLQPAGVKTQYF
TRBV19	TRBJ1-1	-	-	TGTGCCAGTACCTTTGGGGACGGCCCAATGAACACTGAAGCTTTCTTT	CASTFGDGPMNTEAFF
TRBV7-3	TRBJ1-1	TRBD1	-	TGTGCCAGCAGCTTGGGACAGGCGAACACTGAAGCTTTCTTT	CASSLGQANTEAFF
TRBV11-2	TRBJ1-5	-	-	TGTGCCAGCAGCGCGGGGGCAGGGCTCCAGCCCCAGCATTTT	CASSAGAGLQPQHF
TRBV18	TRBJ2-5	-	-	TGTGCCAGCTCACCGGGAGGACAGAGGGGAGAGACCCAGTACTTC	CASSPGGQRGETQYF
TRBV28	TRBJ2-3	-	-	TGTGCCAGCAGTTCGTACTCGGGATATACGGATACGCAGTATTTT	CASSSYSGYTDTQYF
TRBV5-5	TRBJ1-6	TRBD1	-	TGTGCCAGCAGCACTACTCCGGGACAGGGTAATTCACCCCTCCACTTT	CASSTTPGQGNSPLHF
TRBV11-2	TRBJ2-2	-	-	TGTGCCAGCAGCTTAGTGAAAAAGGCAAGAACCGGGGAGCTGTTTTTT	CASSLVKKARTGELFF
TRBV25-1	TRBJ1-2	TRBD1	-	TGTGCCACCGGACAGGACTATGGCTACACCTTC	CATGQDYGYTF
TRBV9	TRBJ2-2	-	-	TGTGCCAGCAGCGTTGTGGGGGGCGCCGGGGAGCTGTTTTTT	CASSVVGGAGELFF
TRBV11-2	TRBJ1-3	TRBD1	-	TGTGCCAGCAGCTCACTCGGGACAGGAGCCCTTAGAACCATATATTTT	CASSSLGTGALRTIYF
TRBV19	TRBJ1-4	TRBD1	-	TGTGCCAGTAGTCCCCCGGGTTTTGCCGGGACAGGGCGACGTGAAAAACTGTTTTTT	CASSPPGFAGTGRREKLFF
TRBV9	TRBJ1-1	-	once	TGTGCCAGCAGCGTAGGAGGGAGTGGGGGGCCAGGGACTGAAGCTTTCTTT	CASSVGGSGGPGTEAFF
TRBV25-1	TRBJ2-3	TRBD1	-	TGTGCCAGCGGGGACAGTTACACAGATACGCAGTATTTT	CASGDSYTDTQYF
TRBV5-1	TRBJ2-5	-	-	TGCGCCAGCAGCTTAAGGGTGAGGAAGGCCGGGGAGACCCAGTACTTC	CASSLRVRKAGETQYF
TRBV18	TRBJ1-2	-	-	TGTGCCAGCTCAGACGACGGCATCTATGGCTACACCTTC	CASSDDGIYGYTF
TRBV14	TRBJ1-6	-	-	TGTGCCAGCAGCCAAACCGCACAGGGTTCACCCCTCCACTTT	CASSQTAQGSPLHF
TRBV27	TRBJ1-1	TRBD1	-	TGTGCCAGCAGTTTGGGGACAGGAGGGGGTGAAGCTTTCTTT	CASSLGTGGGEAFF
TRBV5-1	TRBJ1-3	-	-	TGCGCCAGCAGCCCCCGCGGAGGCAACTCTGGAAACACCATATATTTT	CASSPRGGNSGNTIYF
TRBV27	TRBJ2-6	TRBD1	-	TGTGCCAGCAGTGCGGACAGGCCTTCCTCTGGGGCCAACGTCCTGACTTTC	CASSADRPSSGANVLTF
TRBV9	TRBJ2-3	TRBD1	-	TGTGCCAGCAGCGTAGCCTCGACAGGGGTCTATTGGGGAGATACGCAATATTTT	CASSVASTGVYWGDTQYF
TRBV18	TRBJ2-7	-	-	TGTGCCAGCTCACCCGCCGGGTGGTCGGGCGAGCAGTACTTC	CASSPAGWSGEQYF
TRBV20-1	TRBJ1-5	-	few	TGCAGTGCTAGTGCCGGGGGGAATCAGCCCCAGCATTTT	CSASAGGNQPQHF
TRBV5-1	TRBJ2-3	TRBD1	-	TGCGCCAGCAGCCGCTACTCGACAGGGCGGACAGATACGCAGTATTTT	CASSRYSTGRTDTQYF
TRBV4-1	TRBJ1-2	-	-	TGCGCCAGCAGCCAAGTTAAGGGTGGCTACACCTTC	CASSQVKGGYTF
TRBV7-9	TRBJ2-1	-	-	TGTGCCAGCCTCAGGGGGGGTAGCTCCTACAATGAGCAGTTCTTC	CASLRGGSSYNEQFF
TRBV28	TRBJ2-7	-	-	TGTGCCAGCAAGACCCCCTTGGGCGAGCAGTACTTC	CASKTPLGEQYF
TRBV9	TRBJ1-2	TRBD1	-	TGTGCCAGCAGCGGGTCACCGGGACAGGGCGGAGGCTACACCTTC	CASSGSPGQGGGYTF
TRBV10-3	TRBJ1-1	TRBD1	-	TGTGCCATCAGGCATGGGACAGGGACGGTCGCTGAAGCTTTCTTT	CAIRHGTGTVAEAFF
TRBV2	TRBJ2-2	-	few	TGTGCCAGCATAAGACAGATAGGGGAGCTGTTTTTT	CASIRQIGELFF
TRBV2	TRBJ1-5	-	-	TGTGCCAGCAAAGGAGATAGCAATCAGCCCCAGCATTTT	CASKGDSNQPQHF
TRBV5-1	TRBJ2-2	TRBD1	once	TGCGCCAGCAGTCAGACAGGGATCACCGGGGAGCTGTTTTTT	CASSQTGITGELFF
TRBV3-1/TRBV3-2	TRBJ2-2	-	-	TGTGCCAGCACCAACACCGGGACGGGAAACACCGGGGAGCTGTTTTTT	CASTNTGTGNTGELFF
TRBV14	TRBJ1-2	-	-	TGTGCCAGCAGCCAGGTTCAAACAGGGCTCTATGGCTACACCTTC	CASSQVQTGLYGYTF
TRBV19	TRBJ2-3	-	-	TGTGCCAGTACCCGGACCGTGAGCACAGATACGCAGTATTTT	CASTRTVSTDTQYF
TRBV7-2	TRBJ1-5	-	few	TGTGCCAGCAGCCAAGGTTGGGGGGTTCAGCCCCAGCATTTT	CASSQGWGVQPQHF
TRBV4-2	TRBJ1-2	-	-	TGTGCCAGCAGCCAGGAAATGGGACTGTTTGGCTATGGCTACACCTTC	CASSQEMGLFGYGYTF
TRBV3-1/TRBV3-2	TRBJ1-1	TRBD1	once	TGTGCCAGCATCAAGACAGGGAGTGGCACTGAAGCTTTCTTT	CASIKTGSGTEAFF
TRBV5-1	TRBJ1-2	-	-	TGCGCCAGCAGCTTGGATGGAGCTAACTATGGCTACACCTTC	CASSLDGANYGYTF
TRBV19	TRBJ1-6	-	few	TGTGCCAGTAGTATGGGCAGCTCCTATAATTCACCCCTCCACTTT	CASSMGSSYNSPLHF
TRBV6-1	TRBJ2-3	TRBD2	-	TGTGCCAGCAGTGAAATAGCGGGGGGAAGAGATACGCAGTATTTT	CASSEIAGGRDTQYF
TRBV5-5	TRBJ1-5	TRBD1	-	TGTGCCAGCAGCAACTCACGACAGGGTAATCAGCCCCAGCATTTT	CASSNSRQGNQPQHF
TRBV28	TRBJ1-4	-	-	TGTGCCAGCCTTTCAAGGGGGTTTAGGAGGACTAATGAAAAACTGTTTTTT	CASLSRGFRRTNEKLFF
TRBV19	TRBJ1-4	-	-	TGTGCCAGTAGTATAGTTTACAACGCAAAACTGTTTTTT	CASSIVYNAKLFF
TRBV19	TRBJ1-4	-	-	TGTGCCAGTAGTATAGGTGAAAAACTGTTTTTT	CASSIGEKLFF
TRBV6-5	TRBJ1-3	-	-	TGTGCCAGCACTAGGACGCACTCTGGAAACACCATATATTTT	CASTRTHSGNTIYF
TRBV13	TRBJ1-5	-	-	TGTGCCAGCAGCTTGGGGGTCGGCAATCAGCCCCAGCATTTT	CASSLGVGNQPQHF
TRBV9	TRBJ1-3	-	-	TGTGCCAGCAGTGCCTCCTCCGGAGGGGGGCTCGGAAACACCATATATTTT	CASSASSGGGLGNTIYF
TRBV19	TRBJ1-1	-	-	TGTGCCAGTAGTATGACCGTTGGAGCTTTCTTT	CASSMTVGAFF
TRBV5-1	TRBJ1-1	-	once	TGCGCCAGCAGCGCGGGATTTAACACTGAAGCTTTCTTT	CASSAGFNTEAFF
TRBV7-7	TRBJ1-1	-	-	TGTGCCAGCAGCTCGCGGGACGTACGGACGAACACTGAAGCTTTCTTT	CASSSRDVRTNTEAFF
TRBV7-9	TRBJ1-2	-	-	TGTGCCAGCAGCTTCGGGACGGATTATGGCTACACCTTC	CASSFGTDYGYTF
TRBV13	TRBJ1-2	TRBD1	-	TGTGCCAGCAGCTACCCCATGACAGGGGGCGGCTACACCTTC	CASSYPMTGGGYTF
TRBV29-1	TRBJ1-1	-	-	TGCAGCGTTCGGCCCGACAGAAGTACTGAAGCTTTCTTT	CSVRPDRSTEAFF
TRBV4-1	TRBJ1-6	-	-	TGCGCCAGCAGCCAAGGTTTGGATACCTATAATTCACCCCTCCACTTT	CASSQGLDTYNSPLHF
TRBV3-1/TRBV3-2	TRBJ1-1	-	few	TGTGCCAGCAGCCCTCTGACAGTGAACACTGAAGCTTTCTTT	CASSPLTVNTEAFF
TRBV7-9	TRBJ1-5	-	once	TGTGCCAGCAGCTTAGGGTCCCGGGGCCAGCCCCAGCATTTT	CASSLGSRGQPQHF
TRBV19	TRBJ1-1	-	-	TGTGCCAGTAGTATACAGGATTGGTCAGGGAACACTGAAGCTTTCTTT	CASSIQDWSGNTEAFF